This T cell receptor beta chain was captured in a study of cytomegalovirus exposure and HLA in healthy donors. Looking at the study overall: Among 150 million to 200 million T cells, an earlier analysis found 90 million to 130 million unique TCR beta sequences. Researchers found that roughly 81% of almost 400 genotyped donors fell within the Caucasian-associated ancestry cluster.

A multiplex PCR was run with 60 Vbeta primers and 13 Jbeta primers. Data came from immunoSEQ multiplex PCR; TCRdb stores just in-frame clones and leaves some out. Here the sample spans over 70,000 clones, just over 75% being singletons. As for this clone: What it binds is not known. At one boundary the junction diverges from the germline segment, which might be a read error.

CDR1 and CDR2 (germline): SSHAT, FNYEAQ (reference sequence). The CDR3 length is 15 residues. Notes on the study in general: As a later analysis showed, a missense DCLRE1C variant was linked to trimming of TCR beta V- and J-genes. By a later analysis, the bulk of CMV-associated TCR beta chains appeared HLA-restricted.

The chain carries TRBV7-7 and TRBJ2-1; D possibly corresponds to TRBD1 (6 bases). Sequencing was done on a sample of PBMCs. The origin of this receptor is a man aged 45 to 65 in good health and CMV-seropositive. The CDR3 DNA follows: TGTGCTAGCAGCTTAGGGACAAACTCCTACAATGAGCAGTTCTTC. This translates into CASSLGTNSYNEQFF. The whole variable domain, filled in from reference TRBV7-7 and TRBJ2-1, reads GAGVSQSPRYKVTKRGQDVTLRCDPISSHATLYWYQQALGQGPEFLTYFNYEAQPDKSGLPSDRFSAERPEGSISTLTIQRTEQRDSAMYRCASSLGTNSYNEQFFGPGTRLTVL.